The T cell receptor (beta chain) described here comes from a study of T cell responses to AZD1222 COVID-19 vaccine. Study outcomes and limitations: Spike-specific TCR breadth and depth were elevated following two AZD1222 doses.

Libraries were prepared by immunoSEQ multiplex PCR; TCRdb keeps only in-frame clonotypes and omits some of them. Here the sample spans 150,000 or so clones, around 90% being singletons. A remark on this clone: Its antigen is currently unknown.

This sequence originates from an adult in good health. Sequenced here: peripheral blood, sampled on day 0 of AZD1222 vaccination.

In DNA form, the CDR3 reads TGTGCCAGCAGCCAAGGAGGGCCCGCAGATACGCAGTATTTT. Its protein product is CASSQGGPADTQYF. The chain employs TRBV3-1 (or the pseudogene TRBV3-2) and TRBJ2-3, with a weak D call TRBD2 (5 bases). V gave up 1 base and J gave up 4 bases, with 9 bases separating them. Germline V CDR1 and CDR2: LGHDT, YNNKEL (reference sequence). The CDR3 loop spans 14 amino acids.